Below are 9 T cell receptor beta chains sequenced from a single sample in a study of beta chain features in type 1 diabetes (dated by TCRdb to about 2018). The library was made by the immunoSEQ multiplex PCR assay. The entire amount of isolated RNA was reverse transcribed using the High Capacity cDNA Reverse Transcription Kit, so the sequenced TCRB transcripts were expressed ones. TCRdb's version of the immuneACCESS table is confined to in-frame rearrangements and falls short of the full clone set. An unresolved V gene accounts for under half of the shortfall where checked; the remainder is of unknown origin. For this sample the table gives 35,000 to 50,000 clones, of which 50% were detected only once. The ten largest account for over 0.2% of the sample. The sample consisted of stem cell memory CD4+ T cells from blood. The cell subset or site label, as the study defines it: stem cell-like memory CD4+ T cells. The receptors were sampled from a woman aged 25 to 45 in good health.

This clone has only a few counts. The genes are TRBV7-3 and TRBJ2-7; 7 nucleotides line up with TRBD1. The CDR3 contains 14 residues. Germline-derived CDR1 and CDR2 are SGHTA and FQGTGA. V shed 5 bases and J 0 bases; nucleotides not matched to a gene: 4. Written as DNA, the CDR3 is TGTGCCAGCAGCGTAGACAGGGACTCCTACGAGCAGTACTTC. This sequence encodes CASSVDRDSYEQYF.

This chain joins TRBV14 and TRBJ2-3; D may be TRBD2 (6 bases). Germline values: CDR1 SGHDN, CDR2 FVKESK. V shed 4 bases and J shed 2 bases, with 13 bases lying between them. This CDR3 region has 15 residues. The CDR3 spells CASSLDGLSTDTQYF. The CDR3 DNA sequence: TGTGCCAGCAGCCTGGACGGACTATCCACAGATACGCAGTATTTT.

J is TRBJ1-2 and V is TRBV28; the match to TRBD1 covers 8 bases. V trimming: 6 bases; J trimming: 4 bases; junction bases outside the gene matches: 10. The CDR3 loop spans 15 amino acids. Germline values: CDR1 MDHEN, CDR2 SYDVKM. The CDR3 bases are TGTGCCAGCAGCCCAGCCACCGGACAGGGCTATGGCTACACCTTC. Protein: CASSPATGQGYGYTF.

The chain links TRBV18 to TRBJ2-7, with D possibly being TRBD1 (6 bases). The ends were cut back, 2 bases at V and 3 bases at J, with 11 bases in the middle. CDR1 is KGHSH and CDR2 is LQKENI in the germline V gene. This CDR3 comprises 14 residues. The CDR3, as DNA: TGTGCCAGCTCACCAGTGGGGGCGGTCTACGAGCAGTACTTC. This codes for CASSPVGAVYEQYF.

The gene calls are TRBV5-4 and TRBJ2-7; D gene uncertain. V shed 1 base and J shed 0 bases, with 8 bases lying between them. Germline V CDR1 and CDR2: SGHNT, YYREEE (reference sequence). There are 14 residues in the CDR3. The CDR3 loop is CASSLRGNSYEQYF. The DNA of the CDR3 is TGTGCCAGCAGCTTGAGAGGCAACTCCTACGAGCAGTACTTC.

The CDR3 protein is CASSQFNTEAFF. CDR3 nucleotides: TGTGCCAGCAGTCAATTCAACACTGAAGCTTTCTTT. The gene calls are TRBV6-5 and TRBJ1-1; D remains ambiguous. V shed 5 bases and J shed 2 bases, with 6 bases lying between them. Germline V gives CDR1 MNHEY, CDR2 SVGAGI. The CDR3 sequence is 12 residues long.

This clone was observed once. The chain combines TRBV4-3 with TRBJ2-1; D call uncertain. This CDR3 region has 12 residues. Trimming took off 3 bases at V and 4 bases at J, with 4 bases between the two ends. Germline CDR1 reads LGHNA; CDR2 reads YSLEER. CDR3 residues: CASSQLYNEQFF. CDR3 nucleotides: TGCGCCAGCAGCCAGTTATACAATGAGCAGTTCTTC.

The V gene is TRBV7-8, the J gene TRBJ1-1, with a possible D match to TRBD1 (5 bases). Germline V CDR1 and CDR2: SGHVS, FQNEAQ. This CDR3 has 13 amino acids. Trimming stripped 5 bases from V and 12 bases from J, with 19 bases between. As DNA, the CDR3 is TGTGCCAGCAGCGAGAGGCTTCCAGGGTCGTCTTTCTTT. Translating gives CASSERLPGSSFF.

The chain is built from TRBV30 and TRBJ2-7; D may be TRBD2 (7 bases). From germline, CDR1 is GTSNPN and CDR2 SVGIG (reference sequence). V lost 3 bases to trimming and J lost 3 bases, with 15 bases between them. There are 14 residues in the CDR3. The CDR3 loop reads CAWSRGGGSYEQYF. CDR3 nucleotides: TGTGCCTGGAGCCGAGGGGGAGGGAGCTACGAGCAGTACTTC.